Given below is one T cell receptor beta chain in context. This record belongs to a study of blood T cell repertoires in COVID-19. About the study: Some COVID-19 samples were acute and others convalescent; all came from the United States, Italy and Spain. The analysed material was cDNA or gDNA that came from T cells, B-cell-depleted T cells, or PBMCs.

Per the original data handling: Nucleated cell number was recorded as an estimate derived from reference gene primer amplification. TCRdb keeps only in-frame clones here, not all; method: immunoSEQ multiplex PCR. V and J calls and clone size come straight from that table; D and trimming were deduced from the DNA. Seen here are about 35,000 clones, roughly 80% observed once, and the top ten hold about 15%. Germline CDR1 reads MNHEY; CDR2 reads SVGAGI. This CDR3 is built from 14 residues. Trimming at V came to 2 bases and at J to 4 bases, leaving 3 bases not matched to a gene. The TCR was taken from a man at least 80 years old with active or convalescent COVID-19. The chain joins TRBV6-5 to TRBJ2-7, with TRBD1 matching 9 bases. Material for sequencing was peripheral blood. The CDR3 here is CASSYGTGRYEQYF. CDR3 in DNA: TGTGCCAGCAGTTACGGGACAGGGCGATACGAGCAGTACTTC.